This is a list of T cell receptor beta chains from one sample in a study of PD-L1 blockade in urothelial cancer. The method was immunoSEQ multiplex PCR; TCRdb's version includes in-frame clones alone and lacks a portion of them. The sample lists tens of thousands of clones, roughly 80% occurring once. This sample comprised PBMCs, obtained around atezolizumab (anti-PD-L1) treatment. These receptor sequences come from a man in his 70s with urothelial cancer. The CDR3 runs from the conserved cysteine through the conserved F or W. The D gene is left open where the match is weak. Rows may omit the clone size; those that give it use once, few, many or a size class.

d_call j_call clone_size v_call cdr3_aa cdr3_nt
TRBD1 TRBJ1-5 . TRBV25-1 CASSASTGANQPQHF TGTGCCAGCAGTGCGTCGACAGGGGCTAATCAGCCCCAGCATTTT
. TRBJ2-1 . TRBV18 CATVPSAFNEQFF TGTGCCACCGTCCCCAGCGCGTTCAATGAGCAGTTCTTC
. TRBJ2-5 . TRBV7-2 CASSLEVAGRKTQYF TGTGCCAGCAGCTTAGAGGTCGCCGGGAGAAAGACCCAGTACTTC
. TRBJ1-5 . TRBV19 CASTTGTSNQPQHF TGTGCCAGTACCACAGGGACCAGCAATCAGCCCCAGCATTTT
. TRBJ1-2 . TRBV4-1 CASSQDGQGIGYGYTF TGCGCCAGCAGCCAAGATGGGCAGGGGATTGGTTATGGCTACACCTTC
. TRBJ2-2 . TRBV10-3 CAISESYSPDTGELFF TGTGCCATCAGTGAGTCGTACTCCCCGGACACCGGGGAGCTGTTTTTT
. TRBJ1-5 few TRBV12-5 CASGLGGNLRSNQPQHF TGTGCTAGTGGTTTGGGAGGGAATTTAAGAAGCAATCAGCCCCAGCATTTT
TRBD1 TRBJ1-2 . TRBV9 CASSPRTGTNYGYTF TGTGCCAGCAGCCCTCGGACAGGGACCAACTATGGCTACACCTTC
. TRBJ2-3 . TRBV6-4 CASSEEQGRTDTQYF TGTGCCAGCAGTGAGGAACAGGGACGCACAGATACGCAGTATTTT
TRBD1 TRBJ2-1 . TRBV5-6 CASSFRRVGTGLFDEQFF TGTGCCAGCAGCTTCCGAAGGGTCGGGACAGGTCTTTTTGATGAGCAGTTCTTC
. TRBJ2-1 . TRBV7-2 CASSPGQWLRGEQFF TGTGCCAGCAGCCCAGGACAGTGGCTGAGGGGTGAGCAGTTCTTC
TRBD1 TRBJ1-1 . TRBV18 CASSPNLDRGDTEAFF TGTGCCAGCTCACCGAACCTCGACAGGGGTGACACTGAAGCTTTCTTT
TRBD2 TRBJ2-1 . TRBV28 CASSSPPFAGGQDEQFF TGTGCCAGCAGTTCCCCCCCCTTTGCGGGAGGGCAGGATGAGCAGTTCTTC
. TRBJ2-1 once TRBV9 CASSVGSGSYNEQFF TGTGCCAGCAGCGTAGGTAGCGGATCTTACAATGAGCAGTTCTTC
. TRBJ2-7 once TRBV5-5 CASSLVTGYEQYF TGTGCCAGCAGCTTGGTAACGGGCTACGAGCAGTACTTC
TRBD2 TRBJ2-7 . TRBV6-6 CASSSGGEEEQYF TGTGCCAGCAGTTCGGGGGGTGAAGAAGAGCAGTACTTC
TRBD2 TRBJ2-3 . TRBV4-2 CASSQVTSGTADTQYF TGTGCCAGCAGCCAAGTCACTAGCGGGACGGCAGATACGCAGTATTTT
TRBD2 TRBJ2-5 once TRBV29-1 CSVGGVSQETQYF TGCAGCGTGGGGGGGGTGTCTCAAGAGACCCAGTACTTC
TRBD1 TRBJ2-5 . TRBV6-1 CASSGQGAKETQYF TGTGCCAGCAGTGGACAGGGGGCTAAAGAGACCCAGTACTTC
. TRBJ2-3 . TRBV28 CASSSGQGPDTQYF TGTGCCAGCAGTTCTGGCCAGGGGCCAGATACGCAGTATTTT
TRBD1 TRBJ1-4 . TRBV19 CASSNRGRDEKLFF TGTGCCAGTTCCAACAGGGGAAGGGATGAAAAACTGTTTTTT
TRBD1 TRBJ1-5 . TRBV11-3 CASSQTGDRGQPQHF TGTGCCAGCAGCCAGACGGGGGACAGGGGACAGCCCCAGCATTTT
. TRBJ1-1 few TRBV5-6 CASSSPTGGGAFF TGTGCCAGCAGCTCTCCTACAGGTGGGGGGGCTTTCTTT
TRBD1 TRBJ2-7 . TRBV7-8 CASSSRRGPRLYEQYF TGTGCCAGCAGCTCTAGAAGGGGGCCCCGCCTTTACGAGCAGTACTTC
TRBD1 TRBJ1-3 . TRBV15 CATSTGQPSGNTIYF TGTGCCACCAGCACGGGACAGCCCTCTGGAAACACCATATATTTT
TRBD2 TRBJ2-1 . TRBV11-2 CASSLAPSGYNEQFF TGTGCCAGCAGCTTAGCTCCTAGCGGGTACAATGAGCAGTTCTTC
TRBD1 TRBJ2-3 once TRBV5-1 CASSREGQGAPDTQYF TGCGCCAGCAGCAGGGAGGGACAGGGGGCCCCAGATACGCAGTATTTT
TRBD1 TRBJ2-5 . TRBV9 CASSVGGTGGQKTQYF TGTGCCAGCAGCGTAGGTGGGACAGGGGGCCAAAAGACCCAGTACTTC
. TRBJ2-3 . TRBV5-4 CASSLGLDTQYF TGTGCCAGCAGCTTGGGGCTAGATACGCAGTATTTT
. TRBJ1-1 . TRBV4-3 CASSQEPRNTEAFF TGCGCCAGCAGCCAAGAGCCGAGAAACACTGAAGCTTTCTTT
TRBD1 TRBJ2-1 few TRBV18 CASSPTRGLTYNEQFF TGTGCCAGCTCACCTACCAGGGGGCTTACCTACAATGAGCAGTTCTTC
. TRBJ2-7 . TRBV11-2 CASSSIRRDSPYEQYF TGTGCCAGCAGCTCGATTCGCCGGGACTCCCCATACGAGCAGTACTTC
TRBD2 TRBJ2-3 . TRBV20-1 CSARDDASGLF TGCAGTGCCCGGGACGATGCTAGCGGGCTTTTT
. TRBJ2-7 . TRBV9 CASSVTSQSYEQYF TGTGCCAGCAGCGTCACTAGCCAATCCTACGAGCAGTACTTC
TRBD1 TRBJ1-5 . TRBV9 CASSENPTGDQPQHF TGTGCCAGCAGCGAAAATCCAACAGGGGATCAGCCCCAGCATTTT
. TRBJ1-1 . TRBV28 CASVGTWAEAFF TGTGCCAGCGTGGGGACTTGGGCTGAAGCTTTCTTT
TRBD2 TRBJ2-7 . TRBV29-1 CSVVASGGREQYF TGCAGCGTTGTGGCTAGCGGGGGGAGGGAGCAGTACTTC
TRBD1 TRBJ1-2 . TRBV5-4 CASSPTLGQGEDGYTF TGTGCCAGCAGCCCGACCCTTGGACAGGGGGAAGATGGCTACACCTTC
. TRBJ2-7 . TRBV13 CASSRESVGEQYF TGTGCCAGCAGCCGAGAGAGTGTTGGCGAGCAGTACTTC
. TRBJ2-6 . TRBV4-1 CASSQYGALGSGANVLTF TGCGCCAGCAGCCAATATGGGGCCCTGGGCTCTGGGGCCAACGTCCTGACTTTC
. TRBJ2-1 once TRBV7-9 CASSKGVANEQFF TGTGCCAGCAGCAAAGGGGTAGCCAATGAGCAGTTCTTC
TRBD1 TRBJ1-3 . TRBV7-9 CASSDLGPGQVNSGNTIYF TGTGCCAGCAGCGATCTTGGGCCGGGACAGGTGAACTCTGGAAACACCATATATTTT
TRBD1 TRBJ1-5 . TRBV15 CATSREGGEQPQHF TGTGCCACCAGCAGAGAAGGGGGCGAACAGCCCCAGCATTTT
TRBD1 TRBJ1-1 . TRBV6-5 CASSYPRAGGEAFF TGTGCCAGCAGTTACCCACGGGCAGGGGGTGAAGCTTTCTTT
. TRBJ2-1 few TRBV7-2 CASSLTAARYNEQFF TGTGCCAGCTCCCTCACAGCGGCACGCTACAATGAGCAGTTCTTC
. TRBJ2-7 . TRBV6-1 CARGPAQFYEQYF TGTGCCAGGGGGCCAGCACAATTCTACGAGCAGTACTTC
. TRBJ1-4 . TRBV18 CASSPARRSTNEKLFF TGTGCCAGCTCACCAGCAAGGAGATCAACTAATGAAAAACTGTTTTTT
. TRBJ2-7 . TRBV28 CASSLEAGRYEQYF TGTGCCAGCAGTTTGGAGGCAGGACGCTACGAGCAGTACTTC
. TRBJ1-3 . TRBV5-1 CASSQGTAVGNTIYF TGCGCCAGCAGCCAGGGGACGGCCGTTGGAAACACCATATATTTT